The present entry profiles one TCR beta chain with its context. The data belong to a study of blood T cell repertoires in COVID-19. TCRdb keeps only in-frame clones here, not all; method: immunoSEQ multiplex PCR. The sample contains roughly 60,000 clones, about four fifths of which appear only once. This CDR3 comprises 16 residues. CDR1 SGHRS and CDR2 YFSETQ come from the germline V gene. Trimming stripped 0 bases from V and 0 bases from J, with 9 bases between. Sequenced sample: peripheral blood. This clonotype was sampled from a man aged 55 to 70 with COVID-19, enrolled during active disease. The chain has TRBV5-1 and TRBJ2-2; D not certain. CDR3 sequence: CASSLEARSNTGELFF. The CDR3 DNA reads TGCGCCAGCAGCTTGGAGGCGCGGTCGAACACCGGGGAGCTGTTTTTT.